The sequence of this TCR beta chain was determined in a study of T cell responses to AZD1222 COVID-19 vaccine. On this clone: As yet, its antigen is unknown.

J lost 3 bases, V lost 11 bases, and 7 bases had no gene match. Per germline, CDR1 SNHLY and CDR2 FYNNEI. The CDR3 loop spans 14 amino acids. General study points: Baseline testing showed seropositivity in only six or seven AZD1222 recipients. Spike-specific TCR repertoires showed rising breadth and depth after two AZD1222 doses.

Measured with immunoSEQ multiplex PCR; TCRdb has only the in-frame clones, and not every one. Of some 150,000 clones listed, just under 90% are singletons. The receptor was isolated from an adult who received the MenACWY meningococcal vaccine as a control. The chain recombines TRBV2 with TRBJ2-7, with TRBD2 matching over 13 bases. The specimen comprised peripheral blood, sampled 28 days after the second dose of the MenACWY control vaccine. CDR3 amino acids: CAGGGTSGNYEQYF. Written as DNA, the CDR3 is TGTGCCGGAGGAGGGACTAGCGGGAACTACGAGCAGTACTTC.